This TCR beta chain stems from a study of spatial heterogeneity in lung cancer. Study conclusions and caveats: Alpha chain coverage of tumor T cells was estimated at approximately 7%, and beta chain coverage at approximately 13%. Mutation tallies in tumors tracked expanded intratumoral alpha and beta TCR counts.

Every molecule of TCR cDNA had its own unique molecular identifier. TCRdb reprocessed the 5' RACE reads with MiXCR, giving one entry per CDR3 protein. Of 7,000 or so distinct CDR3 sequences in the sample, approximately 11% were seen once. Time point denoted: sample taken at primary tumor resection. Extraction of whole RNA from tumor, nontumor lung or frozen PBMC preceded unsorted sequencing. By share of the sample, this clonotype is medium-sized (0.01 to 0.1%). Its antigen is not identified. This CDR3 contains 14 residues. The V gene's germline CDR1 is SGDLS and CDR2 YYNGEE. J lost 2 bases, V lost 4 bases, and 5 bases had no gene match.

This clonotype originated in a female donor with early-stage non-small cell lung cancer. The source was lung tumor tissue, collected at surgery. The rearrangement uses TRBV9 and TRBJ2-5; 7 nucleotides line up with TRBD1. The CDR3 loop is CASSLSGGQETQYF. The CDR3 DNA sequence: TGTGCCAGCAGCCTCTCAGGGGGTCAAGAGACCCAGTACTTC.